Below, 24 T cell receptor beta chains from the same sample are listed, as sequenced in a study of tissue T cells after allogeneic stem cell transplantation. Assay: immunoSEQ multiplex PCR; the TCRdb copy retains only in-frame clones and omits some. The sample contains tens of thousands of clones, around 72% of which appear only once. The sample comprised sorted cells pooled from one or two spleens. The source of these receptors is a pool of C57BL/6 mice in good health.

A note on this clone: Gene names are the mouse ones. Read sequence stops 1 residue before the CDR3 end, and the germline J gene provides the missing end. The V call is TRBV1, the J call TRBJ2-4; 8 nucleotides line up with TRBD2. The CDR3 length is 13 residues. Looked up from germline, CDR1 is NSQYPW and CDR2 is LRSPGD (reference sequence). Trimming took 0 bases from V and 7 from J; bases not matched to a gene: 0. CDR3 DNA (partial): TGCACCTGCAGTGCAGACTGGGGGGACACCTTGTAC. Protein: CTCSADWGDTLY. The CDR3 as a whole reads CTCSADWGDTLYF.

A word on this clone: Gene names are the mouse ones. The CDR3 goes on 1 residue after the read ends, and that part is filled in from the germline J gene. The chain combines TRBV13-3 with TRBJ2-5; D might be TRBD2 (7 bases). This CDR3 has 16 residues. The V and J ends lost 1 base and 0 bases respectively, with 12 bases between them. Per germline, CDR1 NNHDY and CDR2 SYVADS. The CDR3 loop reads CASSDLGGLNQDTQYF. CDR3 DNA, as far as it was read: TGTGCCAGCAGTGATTTGGGGGGCCTTAACCAAGACACCCAGTAC.

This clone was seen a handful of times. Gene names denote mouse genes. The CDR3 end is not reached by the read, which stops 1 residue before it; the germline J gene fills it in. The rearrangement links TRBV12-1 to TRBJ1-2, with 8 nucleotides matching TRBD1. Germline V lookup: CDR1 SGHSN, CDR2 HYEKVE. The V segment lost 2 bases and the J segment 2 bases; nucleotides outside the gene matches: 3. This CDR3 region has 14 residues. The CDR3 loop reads CASSPSGGNSDYTF. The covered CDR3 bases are TGTGCCAGCTCTCCCTCAGGGGGCAACTCCGACTACACC.

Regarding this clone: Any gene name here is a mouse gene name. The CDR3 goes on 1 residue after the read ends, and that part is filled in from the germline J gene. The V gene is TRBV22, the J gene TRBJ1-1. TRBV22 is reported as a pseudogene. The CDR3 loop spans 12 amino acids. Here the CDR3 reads CASSCVDTEVFF. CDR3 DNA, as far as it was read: TGTGCCAGCAGTTGTGTTGACACAGAAGTCTTC.

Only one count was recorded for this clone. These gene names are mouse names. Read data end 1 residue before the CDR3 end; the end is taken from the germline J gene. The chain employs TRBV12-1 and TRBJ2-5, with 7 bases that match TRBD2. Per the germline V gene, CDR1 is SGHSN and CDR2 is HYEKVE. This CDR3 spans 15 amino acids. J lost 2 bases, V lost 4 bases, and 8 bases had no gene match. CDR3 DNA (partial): TGTGCCAGCTCCCCCGACTGGGCGACCCAAGACACCCAGTAC. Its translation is CASSPDWATQDTQY. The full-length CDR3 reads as CASSPDWATQDTQYF.

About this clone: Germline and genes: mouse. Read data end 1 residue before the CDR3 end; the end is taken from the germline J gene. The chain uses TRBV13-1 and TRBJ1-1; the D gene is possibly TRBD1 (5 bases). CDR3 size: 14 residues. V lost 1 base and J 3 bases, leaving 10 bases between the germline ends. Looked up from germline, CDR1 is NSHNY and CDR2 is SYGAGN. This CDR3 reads CASSDPREDTEVFF. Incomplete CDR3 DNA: TGTGCCAGCAGTGATCCCAGGGAGGACACAGAAGTCTTC.

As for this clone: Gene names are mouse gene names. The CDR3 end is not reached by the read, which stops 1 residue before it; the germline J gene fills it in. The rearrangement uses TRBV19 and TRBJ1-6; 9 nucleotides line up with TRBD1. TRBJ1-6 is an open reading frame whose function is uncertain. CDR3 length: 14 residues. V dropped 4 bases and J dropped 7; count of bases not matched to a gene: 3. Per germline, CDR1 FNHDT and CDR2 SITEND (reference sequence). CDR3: CASSLGQGNSPLYF. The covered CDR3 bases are TGTGCCAGCAGTCTGGGACAGGGAAATTCGCCCCTCTAC.

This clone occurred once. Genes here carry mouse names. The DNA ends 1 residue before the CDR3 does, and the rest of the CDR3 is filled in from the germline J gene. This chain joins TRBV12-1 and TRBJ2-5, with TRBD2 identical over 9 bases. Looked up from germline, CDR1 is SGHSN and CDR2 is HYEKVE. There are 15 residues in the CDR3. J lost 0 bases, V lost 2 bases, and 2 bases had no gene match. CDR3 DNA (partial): TGTGCCAGCTCTCGACTGGGGGTTAACCAAGACACCCAGTAC. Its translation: CASSRLGVNQDTQY. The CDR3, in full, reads CASSRLGVNQDTQYF.

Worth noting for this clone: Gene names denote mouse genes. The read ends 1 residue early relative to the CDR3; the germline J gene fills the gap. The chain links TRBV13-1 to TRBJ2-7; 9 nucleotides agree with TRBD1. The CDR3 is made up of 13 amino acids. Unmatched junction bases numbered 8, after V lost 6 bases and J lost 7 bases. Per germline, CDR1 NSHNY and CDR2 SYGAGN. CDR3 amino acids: CASKPTGGGEQYF. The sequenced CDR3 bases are TGTGCCAGCAAACCCACAGGGGGCGGGGAACAGTAC.

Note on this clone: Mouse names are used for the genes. The CDR3 reads CTCSGENTLYF. The sequenced CDR3 bases are TGCACCTGCAGCGGGGAAAACACCTTGTAC. This sequence joins TRBV1 and TRBJ2-4; D is undetermined. The read terminates 1 residue before the CDR3 end, so the remaining end is supplied by the germline J gene. V lost 6 bases to trimming and J lost 4 bases, with 5 bases between them. CDR1 is NSQYPW, CDR2 LRSPGD, per germline (reference sequence). The CDR3 is 11 residues long.

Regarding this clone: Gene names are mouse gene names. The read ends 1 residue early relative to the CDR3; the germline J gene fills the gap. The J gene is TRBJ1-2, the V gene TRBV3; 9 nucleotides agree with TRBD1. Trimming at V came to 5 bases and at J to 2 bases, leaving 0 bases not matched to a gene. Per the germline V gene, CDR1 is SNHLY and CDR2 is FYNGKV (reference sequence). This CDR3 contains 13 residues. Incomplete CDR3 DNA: TGTGCCAGCAGCGGACAGGGGAACTCCGACTACACC. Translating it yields CASSGQGNSDYT. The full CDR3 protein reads CASSGQGNSDYTF.

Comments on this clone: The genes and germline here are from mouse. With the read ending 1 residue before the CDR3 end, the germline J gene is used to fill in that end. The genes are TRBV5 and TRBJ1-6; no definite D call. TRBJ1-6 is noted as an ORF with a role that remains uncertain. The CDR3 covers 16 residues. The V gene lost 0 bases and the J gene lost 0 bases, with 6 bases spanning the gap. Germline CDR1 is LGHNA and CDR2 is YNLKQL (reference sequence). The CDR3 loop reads CASSQDSYSYNSPLYF. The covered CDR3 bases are TGTGCCAGCAGCCAAGACTCATATTCCTATAATTCGCCCCTCTAC.

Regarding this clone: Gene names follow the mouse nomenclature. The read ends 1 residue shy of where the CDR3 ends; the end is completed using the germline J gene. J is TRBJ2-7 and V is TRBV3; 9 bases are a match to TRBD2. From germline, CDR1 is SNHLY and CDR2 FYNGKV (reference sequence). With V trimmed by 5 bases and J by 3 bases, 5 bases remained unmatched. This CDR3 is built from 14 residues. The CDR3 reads CASSPTTGGYEQYF. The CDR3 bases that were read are TGTGCCAGCAGCCCGACGACTGGGGGCTATGAACAGTAC.

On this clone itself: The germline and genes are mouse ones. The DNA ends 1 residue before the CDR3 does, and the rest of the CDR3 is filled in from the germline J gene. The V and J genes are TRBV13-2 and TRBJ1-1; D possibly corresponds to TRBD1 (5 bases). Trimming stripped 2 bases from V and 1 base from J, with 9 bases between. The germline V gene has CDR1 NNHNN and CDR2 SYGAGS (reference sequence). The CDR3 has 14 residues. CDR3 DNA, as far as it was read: TGTGCCAGCGGTGAGTGGAGGGGAAACACAGAAGTCTTC. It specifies CASGEWRGNTEVF. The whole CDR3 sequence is CASGEWRGNTEVFF.

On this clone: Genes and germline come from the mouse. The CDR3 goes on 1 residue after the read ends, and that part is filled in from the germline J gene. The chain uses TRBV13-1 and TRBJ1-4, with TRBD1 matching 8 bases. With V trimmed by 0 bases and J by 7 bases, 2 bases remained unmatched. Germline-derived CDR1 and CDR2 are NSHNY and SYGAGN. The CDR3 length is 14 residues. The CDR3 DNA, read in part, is TGTGCCAGCAGTGATGCAGGGGGCGGCGAAAGATTATTT. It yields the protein CASSDAGGGERLF. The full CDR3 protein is CASSDAGGGERLFF.

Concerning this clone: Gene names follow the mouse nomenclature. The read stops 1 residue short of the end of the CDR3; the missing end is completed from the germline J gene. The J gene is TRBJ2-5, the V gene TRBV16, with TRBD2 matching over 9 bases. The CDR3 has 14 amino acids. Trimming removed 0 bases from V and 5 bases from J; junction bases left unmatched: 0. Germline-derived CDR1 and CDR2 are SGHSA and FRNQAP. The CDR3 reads CASSLELGGDTQYF. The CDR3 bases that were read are TGTGCAAGCAGCTTAGAACTGGGGGGAGACACCCAGTAC.

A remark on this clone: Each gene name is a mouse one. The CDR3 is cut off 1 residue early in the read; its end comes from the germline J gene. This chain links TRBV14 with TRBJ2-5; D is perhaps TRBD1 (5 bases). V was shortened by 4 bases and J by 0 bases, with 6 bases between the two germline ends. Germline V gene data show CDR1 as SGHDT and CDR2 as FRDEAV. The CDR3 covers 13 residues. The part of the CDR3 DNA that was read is TGTGCCAGCAGTCGACAGAACCAAGACACCCAGTAC. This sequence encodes CASSRQNQDTQY. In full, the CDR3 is CASSRQNQDTQYF. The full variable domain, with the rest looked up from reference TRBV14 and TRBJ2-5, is EAGVTQSPRYAVLQEGQAVSFWCDPISGHDTLYWYQQPRDQGPQLLVYFRDEAVIDNSQLPSDRFSAVRPKGTNSTLKIQSAKQGDTATYLCASSRQNQDTQYFGPGTRLLVL.

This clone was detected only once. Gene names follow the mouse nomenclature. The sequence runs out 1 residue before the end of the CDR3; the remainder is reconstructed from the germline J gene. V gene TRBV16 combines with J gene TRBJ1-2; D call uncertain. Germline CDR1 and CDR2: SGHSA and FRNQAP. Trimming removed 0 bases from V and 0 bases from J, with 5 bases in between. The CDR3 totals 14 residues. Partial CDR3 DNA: TGTGCAAGCAGCTTAGATCCCCCAAACTCCGACTACACC. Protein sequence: CASSLDPPNSDYT. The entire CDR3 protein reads CASSLDPPNSDYTF. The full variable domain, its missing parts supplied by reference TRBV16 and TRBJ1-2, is NAGVIQTPRHKVTGKGQEATLWCEPISGHSAVFWYRQTIVQGLEFLTYFRNQAPIDDSGMPKERFSAQMPNQSHSTLKIQSTQPQDSAVYLCASSLDPPNSDYTFGSGTRLLVI.

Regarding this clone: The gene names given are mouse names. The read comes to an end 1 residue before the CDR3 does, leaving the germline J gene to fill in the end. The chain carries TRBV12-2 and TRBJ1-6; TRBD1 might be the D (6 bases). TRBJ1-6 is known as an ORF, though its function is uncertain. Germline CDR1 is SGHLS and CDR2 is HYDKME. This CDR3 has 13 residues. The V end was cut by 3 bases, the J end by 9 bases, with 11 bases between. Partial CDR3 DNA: TGTGCCAGCTCTTCCACAGGGACTTCGCCCCTCTAC. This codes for CASSSTGTSPLY. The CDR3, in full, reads CASSSTGTSPLYF.

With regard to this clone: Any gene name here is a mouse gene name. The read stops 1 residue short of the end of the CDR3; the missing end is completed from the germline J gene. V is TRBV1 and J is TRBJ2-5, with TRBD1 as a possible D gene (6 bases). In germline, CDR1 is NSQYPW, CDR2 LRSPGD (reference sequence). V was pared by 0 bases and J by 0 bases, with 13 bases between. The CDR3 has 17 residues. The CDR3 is CTCSADPRTANQDTQYF. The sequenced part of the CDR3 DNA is TGCACCTGCAGTGCAGATCCAAGGACAGCTAACCAAGACACCCAGTAC.

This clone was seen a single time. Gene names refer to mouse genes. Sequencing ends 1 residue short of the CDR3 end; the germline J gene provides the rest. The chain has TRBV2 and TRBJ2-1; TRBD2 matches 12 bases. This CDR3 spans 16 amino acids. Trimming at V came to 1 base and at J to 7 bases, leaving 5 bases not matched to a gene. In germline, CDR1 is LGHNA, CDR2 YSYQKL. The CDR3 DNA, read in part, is TGTGCCAGCAGCCAAGTGGGGACTGGGGGGTGGGCTGAGCAGTTC. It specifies CASSQVGTGGWAEQF. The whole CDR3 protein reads CASSQVGTGGWAEQFF.

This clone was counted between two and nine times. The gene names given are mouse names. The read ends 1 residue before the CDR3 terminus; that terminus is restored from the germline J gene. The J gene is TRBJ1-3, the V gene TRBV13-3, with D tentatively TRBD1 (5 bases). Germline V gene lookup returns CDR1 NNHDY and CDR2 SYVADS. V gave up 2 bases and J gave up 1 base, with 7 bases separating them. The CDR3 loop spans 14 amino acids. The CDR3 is CASSDRESGNTLYF. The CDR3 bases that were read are TGTGCCAGCAGTGACAGGGAATCTGGAAATACGCTCTAT.

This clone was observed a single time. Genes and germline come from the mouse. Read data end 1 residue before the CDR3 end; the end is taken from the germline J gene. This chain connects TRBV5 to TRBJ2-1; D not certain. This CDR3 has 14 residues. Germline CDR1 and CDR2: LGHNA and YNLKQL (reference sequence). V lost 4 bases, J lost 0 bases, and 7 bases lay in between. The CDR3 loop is CASSPDFNYAEQFF. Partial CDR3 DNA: TGTGCCAGCAGCCCCGACTTTAACTATGCTGAGCAGTTC.

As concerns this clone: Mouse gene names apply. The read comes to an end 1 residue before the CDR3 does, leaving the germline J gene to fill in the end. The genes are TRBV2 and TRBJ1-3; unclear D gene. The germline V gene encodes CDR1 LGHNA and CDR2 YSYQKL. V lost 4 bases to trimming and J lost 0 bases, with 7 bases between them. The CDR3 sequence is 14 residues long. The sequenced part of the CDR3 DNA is TGTGCCAGCAGCCCACAAGTTTCTGGAAATACGCTCTAT. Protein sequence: CASSPQVSGNTLY. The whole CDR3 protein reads CASSPQVSGNTLYF.